This T cell receptor beta chain appears in the sequencing data of a study of blood T cells in healthy people across ages (dated by TCRdb to the mid-2010s). For the wider study: In model experiments, template switching captured about one uniquely barcoded TCR beta cDNA molecule for every two T cells. To track age-related changes in TCR beta repertoire diversity, the study relied on deep sequencing normalized with unique cDNA molecular identifiers. The donors were split into four age groups: young (average around 15 years), middle-aged (more than 35), aged (roughly 60) and long-lived (over 80). Donors of different ages were randomly distributed across sequencing lanes to avoid experimental bias. For two donors (one aged 18 to 30 and one aged 80 or older), the study analyzed two additional independent replicas of 1 million unique cDNA reads from the same blood draw.

The roughly 39 donors, aged roughly 6 to 100 years, were systemically healthy Caucasian individuals from Russia. Roughly 10 milliliters of peripheral blood were drawn from each donor into EDTA-treated Vacutainer tubes. Ficoll-Paque density-gradient centrifugation was used to isolate PBMCs, with at least 6.5 million per sample. Trizol reagent was used to extract total RNA from PBMCs, with at least 6 micrograms per sample. Naive CD45RAhigh/CD27high T cell percentages were measured by flow cytometry on a PBMC aliquot from every donor. On the study overall, not on this receptor specifically: Compared with the aged group, more naive CD4+ T cells, fewer expanded clones and increased TCR diversity were shown by the long-lived group, suggesting age selection. The CMV infection status of donors was not known, potentially confounding age-related changes in expanded clonotypes. Estimates of total diversity based on one million sequenced T cells were considered lower bounds and underestimates. As age increased, observed TCR beta diversity per million T cells dropped in a roughly linear way, and a significant reduction was already evident by age about 36. Because profiling used bulk unsorted PBMCs, naive and antigen-experienced compartments could not be compared conclusively. A strong correlation was found between observed TCR beta diversity and the percentage of naive T cells measured by flow cytometry.

The library came from 5' RACE. The sequencing machine was an Illumina HiSeq 2500. A second PCR of roughly 7 to 12 cycles was run with a J-beta primer mix and a sample-barcoded 5' primer. A template-switch 5' adaptor carrying 12 random nucleotides introduced a unique molecular identifier onto each TCR beta cDNA molecule. Each sample yielded at least 2.5 million CDR3-containing paired-end reads. First-strand cDNA synthesis was performed from all RNA using the Mint cDNA synthesis kit, with priming by a TRBC-specific oligonucleotide. After uracil-DNA glycosylase treatment, a first 18-cycle PCR used universal primers M1SS and BC2_uni_R on all cDNA. The source study handled its data this way. For normalization, 1 million high-quality reads, each with a distinct molecular identifier, were randomly selected from each sample. Reads with shared molecular identifiers were discarded instead of being binned into consensus sequences. CDR3 identification, clonotype clustering and error correction used MiTCR with a Q25 quality threshold and the strictest error-elimination algorithm. A nonparametric unseen species model with Euler transformation was used to estimate lower-bound total TCR beta diversity. The raw public data were reprocessed by TCRdb itself: fastp quality trimming at Q25, MiXCR clonotype calling, in-frame beta chains only. Rows with one shared CDR3 protein collapse into an entry with the most common genes and DNA. TCRdb, not the authors, supplied the V and J calls. Counted in this sample were about 1.5 million distinct CDR3 sequences; approximately 39% of them appeared once. The biggest ten clones account for just over 4% of the sample.

The V and J ends are trimmed by 5 bases and 7 bases, leaving 11 bases between them. Including the terminal cysteine and phenylalanine, the CDR3 comprises 13 residues. Of all the DNA, just the CDR3 is kept, 39 bases in frame from base 1. This clonotype was found once. Its antigen remains unidentified. No much larger clone is present one base from it, and per-base qualities are unavailable. Sequenced input: blood. The source is a woman in her late teens or twenties in good health. Here the chain combines TRBV12-3 or TRBV12-4 and TRBJ2-2; a confident D gene designation cannot be given. In nucleotides, the sequence is TGTGCCAGCAGTGTCCTACTTTACGGGGAGCTGTTTTTT. This encodes CASSVLLYGELFF.